This T cell receptor (beta chain) was documented in a study of shared clonotypes between healthy human individuals. Study-level points and caveats: When compared with the clonotypes that were shared by all four sorted-subset donors, the non-shared clonotypes turned out to have lower generation probabilities.

A note on this clone: What it binds is unknown.

Every immunoSEQ plate was one replicate of a subset's evenly spread DNA. Measured with immunoSEQ multiplex PCR; TCRdb has only the in-frame clones, and not every one. The top ten hold 1.2% to 1.5% of the sample, which has some 1 million clones, approximately 76% seen once. Trimming stripped 6 bases from V and 7 bases from J, with 19 bases between. CDR1 and CDR2 (germline): SGHNT, YYREEE (reference sequence). There are 14 residues in the CDR3. The V call is TRBV5-4, the J call TRBJ1-1; perhaps TRBD1 as D (5 bases). The sequenced sample consisted of memory CD4+ T cells sorted from blood. Subset in this sample: CD45RA-negative fraction. This clonotype originated in a man aged 18 to 29 in good health. CDR3 region: CASTPDRGRFEAFF. CDR3 sequence (DNA): TGTGCCAGCACCCCCGACCGGGGGAGGTTTGAAGCTTTCTTT.